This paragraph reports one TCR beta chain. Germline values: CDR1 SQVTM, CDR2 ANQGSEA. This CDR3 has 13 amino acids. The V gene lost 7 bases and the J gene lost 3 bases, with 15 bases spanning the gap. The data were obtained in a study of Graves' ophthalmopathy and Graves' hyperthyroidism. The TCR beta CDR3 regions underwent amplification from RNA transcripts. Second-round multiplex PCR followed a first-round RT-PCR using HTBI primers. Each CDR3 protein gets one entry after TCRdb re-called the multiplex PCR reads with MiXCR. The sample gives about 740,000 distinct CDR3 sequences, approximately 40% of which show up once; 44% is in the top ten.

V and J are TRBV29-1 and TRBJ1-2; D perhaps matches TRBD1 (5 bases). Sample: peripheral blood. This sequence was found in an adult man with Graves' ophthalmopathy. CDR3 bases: TGCAGCGAAACAGGATCATCAGACTATGGCTACACCTTC. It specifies CSETGSSDYGYTF.